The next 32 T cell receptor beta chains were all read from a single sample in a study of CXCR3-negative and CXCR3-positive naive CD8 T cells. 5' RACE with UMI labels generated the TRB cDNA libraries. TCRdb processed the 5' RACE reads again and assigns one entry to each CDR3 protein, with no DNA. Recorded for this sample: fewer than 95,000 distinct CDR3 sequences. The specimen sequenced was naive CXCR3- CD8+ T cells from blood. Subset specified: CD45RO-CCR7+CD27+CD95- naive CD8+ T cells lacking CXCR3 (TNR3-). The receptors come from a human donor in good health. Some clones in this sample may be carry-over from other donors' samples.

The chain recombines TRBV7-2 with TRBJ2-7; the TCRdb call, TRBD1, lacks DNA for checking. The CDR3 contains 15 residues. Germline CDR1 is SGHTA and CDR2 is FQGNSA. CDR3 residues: CASSPGTYLSYEQYF.

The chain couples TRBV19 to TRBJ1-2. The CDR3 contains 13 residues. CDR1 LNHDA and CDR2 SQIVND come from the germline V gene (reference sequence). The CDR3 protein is CASRRGSNYGYTF.

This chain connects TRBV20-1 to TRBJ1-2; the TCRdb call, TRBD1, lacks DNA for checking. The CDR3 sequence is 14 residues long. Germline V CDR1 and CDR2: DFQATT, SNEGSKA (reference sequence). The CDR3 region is CSAKGAGEDIGYTF.

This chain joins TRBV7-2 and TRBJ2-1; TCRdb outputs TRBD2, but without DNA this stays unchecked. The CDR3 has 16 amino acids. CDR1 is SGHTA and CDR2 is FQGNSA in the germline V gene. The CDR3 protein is CASSLSGLGVFNEQFF. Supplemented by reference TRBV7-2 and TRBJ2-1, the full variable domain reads GAGVSQSPSNKVTEKGKDVELRCDPISGHTALYWYRQSLGQGLEFLIYFQGNSAPDKSGLPSDRFSAERTGGSVSTLTIQRTQQEDSAVYLCASSLSGLGVFNEQFFGPGTRLTVL.

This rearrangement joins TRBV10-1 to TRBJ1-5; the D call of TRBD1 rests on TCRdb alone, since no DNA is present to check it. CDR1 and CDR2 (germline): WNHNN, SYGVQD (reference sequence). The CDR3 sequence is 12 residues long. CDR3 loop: CASSESDRASHF.

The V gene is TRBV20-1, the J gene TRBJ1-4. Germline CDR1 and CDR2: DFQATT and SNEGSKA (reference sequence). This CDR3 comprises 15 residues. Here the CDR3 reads CSARDLREPNEKLFF.

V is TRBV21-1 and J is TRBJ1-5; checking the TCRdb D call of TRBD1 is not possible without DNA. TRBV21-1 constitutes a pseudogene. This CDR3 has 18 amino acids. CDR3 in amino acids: CASSKTRGTADSNQPQHF.

Here the CDR3 reads CSGEWVNEQFF. The chain has TRBV29-1 and TRBJ2-1; TCRdb indicates TRBD2, and absent DNA this call remains unverified. Germline loops: CDR1 SQVTM, CDR2 ANQGSEA. This CDR3 contains 11 residues.

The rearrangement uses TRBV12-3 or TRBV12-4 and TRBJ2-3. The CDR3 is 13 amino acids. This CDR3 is CASSLTYTDTQYF.

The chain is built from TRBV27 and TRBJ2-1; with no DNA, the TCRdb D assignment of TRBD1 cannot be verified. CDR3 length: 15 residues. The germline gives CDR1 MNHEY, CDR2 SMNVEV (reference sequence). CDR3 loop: CASSLMGQGRNEQFF.

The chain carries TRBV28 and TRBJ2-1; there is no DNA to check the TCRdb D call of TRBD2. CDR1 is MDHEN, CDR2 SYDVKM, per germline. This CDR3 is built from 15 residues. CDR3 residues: CASSFARLVENEQFF.

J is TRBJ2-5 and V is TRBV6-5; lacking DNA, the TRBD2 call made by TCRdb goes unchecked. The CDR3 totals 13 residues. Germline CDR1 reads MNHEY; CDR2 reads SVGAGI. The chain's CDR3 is CAVGTSGKETQYF.

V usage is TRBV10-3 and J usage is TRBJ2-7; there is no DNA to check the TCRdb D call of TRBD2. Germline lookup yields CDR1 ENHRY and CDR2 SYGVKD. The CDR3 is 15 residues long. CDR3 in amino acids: CAISESLVGLREQYF.

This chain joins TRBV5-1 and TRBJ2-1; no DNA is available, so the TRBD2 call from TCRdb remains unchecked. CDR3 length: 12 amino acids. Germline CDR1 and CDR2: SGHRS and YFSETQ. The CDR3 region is CASSLEGPEQFF. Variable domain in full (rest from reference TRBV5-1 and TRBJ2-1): KAGVTQTPRYLIKTRGQQVTLSCSPISGHRSVSWYQQTPGQGLQFLFEYFSETQRNKGNFPGRFSGRQFSNSRSEMNVSTLELGDSALYLCASSLEGPEQFFGPGTRLTVL.

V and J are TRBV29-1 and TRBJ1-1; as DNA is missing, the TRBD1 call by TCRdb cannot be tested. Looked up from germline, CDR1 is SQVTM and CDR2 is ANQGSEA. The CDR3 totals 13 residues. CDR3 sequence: CSVADSLNTEAFF.

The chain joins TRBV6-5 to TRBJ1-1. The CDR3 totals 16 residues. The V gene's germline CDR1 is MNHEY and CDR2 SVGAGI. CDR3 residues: CASSFGVGRQNTEAFF.

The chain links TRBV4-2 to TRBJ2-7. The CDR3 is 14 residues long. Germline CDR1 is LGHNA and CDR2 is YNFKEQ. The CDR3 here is CASSQENLPSEQYF.

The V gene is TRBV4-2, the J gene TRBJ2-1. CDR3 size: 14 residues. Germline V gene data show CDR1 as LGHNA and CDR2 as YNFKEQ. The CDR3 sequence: CASSQSRTYNEQFF.

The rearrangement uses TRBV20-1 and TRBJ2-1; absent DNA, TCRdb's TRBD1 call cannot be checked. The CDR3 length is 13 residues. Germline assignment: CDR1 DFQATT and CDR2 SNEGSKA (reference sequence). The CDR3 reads CSARAPSYNEQFF.

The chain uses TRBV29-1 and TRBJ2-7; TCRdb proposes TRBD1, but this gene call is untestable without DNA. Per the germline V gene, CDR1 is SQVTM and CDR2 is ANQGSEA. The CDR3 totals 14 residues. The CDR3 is CSVELAGQGYEQYF.

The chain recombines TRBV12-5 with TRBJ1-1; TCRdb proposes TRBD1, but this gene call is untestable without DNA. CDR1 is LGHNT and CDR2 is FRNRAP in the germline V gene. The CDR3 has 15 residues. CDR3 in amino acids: CASGLTSTANTEAFF.

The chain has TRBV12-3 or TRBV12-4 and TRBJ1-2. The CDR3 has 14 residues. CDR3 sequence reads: CASSRSETNYGYTF.

The CDR3 sequence is CGVEDGGQIGVYEQYF. The chain employs TRBV29-1 and TRBJ2-7; the D call of TRBD1 rests on TCRdb alone, since no DNA is present to check it. Germline V CDR1 and CDR2: SQVTM, ANQGSEA. This CDR3 has 16 amino acids.

The CDR3 spells CASSPGTSELFSGELFF. This chain uses TRBV3-1 with TRBJ2-2; no DNA is available, so the TRBD2 call from TCRdb remains unchecked. The CDR3 totals 17 residues. Germline V CDR1 and CDR2: LGHDT, YNNKEL (reference sequence).

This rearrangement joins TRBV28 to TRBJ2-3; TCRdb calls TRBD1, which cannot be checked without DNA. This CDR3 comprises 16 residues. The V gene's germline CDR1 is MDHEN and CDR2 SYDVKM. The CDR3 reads CASSFGWGMNADTQYF.

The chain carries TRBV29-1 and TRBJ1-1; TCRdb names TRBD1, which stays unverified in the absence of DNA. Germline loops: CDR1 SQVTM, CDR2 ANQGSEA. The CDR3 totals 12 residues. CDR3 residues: CSVQGARTEAFF.

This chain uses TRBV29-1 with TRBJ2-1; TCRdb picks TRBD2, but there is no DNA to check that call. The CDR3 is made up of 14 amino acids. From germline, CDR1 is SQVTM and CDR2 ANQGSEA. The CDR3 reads CSVEGALEGNEQFF.

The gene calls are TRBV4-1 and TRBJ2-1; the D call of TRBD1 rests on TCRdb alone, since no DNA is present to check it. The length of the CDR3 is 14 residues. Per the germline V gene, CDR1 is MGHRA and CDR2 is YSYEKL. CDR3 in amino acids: CASSPTAGDNEQFF.

The CDR3 protein is CASSQVSGGSYNEQFF. The chain couples TRBV4-3 to TRBJ2-1. Per germline, CDR1 LGHNA and CDR2 YSLEER. The CDR3 is 16 residues long.

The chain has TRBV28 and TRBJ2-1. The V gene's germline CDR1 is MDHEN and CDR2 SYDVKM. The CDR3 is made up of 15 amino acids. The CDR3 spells CASSFALGRNPEQFF.

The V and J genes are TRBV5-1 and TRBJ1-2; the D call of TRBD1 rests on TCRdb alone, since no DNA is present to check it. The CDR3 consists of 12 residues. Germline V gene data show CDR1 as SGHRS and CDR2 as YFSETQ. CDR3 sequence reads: CASSLEGGGYTF. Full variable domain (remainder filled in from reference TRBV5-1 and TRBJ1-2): KAGVTQTPRYLIKTRGQQVTLSCSPISGHRSVSWYQQTPGQGLQFLFEYFSETQRNKGNFPGRFSGRQFSNSRSEMNVSTLELGDSALYLCASSLEGGGYTFGSGTRLTVV.

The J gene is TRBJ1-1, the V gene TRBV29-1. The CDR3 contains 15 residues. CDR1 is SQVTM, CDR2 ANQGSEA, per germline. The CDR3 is CSVEDRGGENTEAFF.